This entry describes one T cell receptor (beta chain). PCR employed 60 Vbeta and 13 Jbeta primers. Sequenced by immunoSEQ multiplex PCR; TCRdb stores in-frame clones only, minus some. This table has some 45,000 clones, around 69% appearing once. The data derive from a study of cytomegalovirus exposure and HLA in healthy donors. Germline CDR1 and CDR2: SGHDT and YYEEEE. The ends were cut back, 0 bases at V and 5 bases at J, with 6 bases in the middle. This CDR3 comprises 12 residues. This chain uses TRBV5-6 with TRBJ2-7; D is uncertain. The source material was PBMCs. The TCR sequence derives from a woman in her twenties or thirties in good health and CMV-seronegative. CDR3 sequence reads: CASSLALNEQYF. As DNA, the CDR3 is TGTGCCAGCAGCTTGGCACTTAACGAGCAGTACTTC.